These 25 T cell receptor beta chains were sequenced from one sample in a study of blood T cell repertoires in COVID-19. Clones were read by immunoSEQ multiplex PCR, and TCRdb kept only the in-frame ones, dropping some. The sample lists 150,000 to 200,000 clones; 70% to 80% were seen once. Sequencing was carried out using peripheral blood. The receptor set was obtained from a woman aged 40 to 49 with COVID-19, enrolled during active disease.

V gene TRBV5-1 combines with J gene TRBJ2-1, with 12 bases lining up with TRBD2. CDR3 length: 17 amino acids. Germline V gene data show CDR1 as SGHRS and CDR2 as YFSETQ. V lost 4 bases to trimming and J lost 3 bases; unmatched junction nucleotides: 8. The CDR3 is CASSLGPSGGGYNEQFF. CDR3 bases: TGCGCCAGCAGCCTTGGCCCTAGCGGGGGGGGCTACAATGAGCAGTTCTTC.

This sequence joins TRBV18 and TRBJ1-4; the match to TRBD1 covers 8 bases. Germline assignment: CDR1 KGHSH and CDR2 LQKENI. The CDR3 consists of 18 residues. V lost 3 bases and J lost 6; bases outside the gene matches: 15. CDR3 in DNA: TGTGCCAGCTCACCGAGATTGAGACAGGGGCAGATTGATGAAAAACTGTTTTTT. This gives the protein CASSPRLRQGQIDEKLFF.

The CDR3, as DNA: TGTGCCAGTAGTATCCTTCCGGAGGGAGGATATGGCTACACCTTC. Amino acid sequence: CASSILPEGGYGYTF. The chain is built from TRBV19 and TRBJ1-2; no reliable D call. CDR1 and CDR2 (germline): LNHDA, SQIVND (reference sequence). This CDR3 comprises 15 residues. The germline V and J ends were trimmed by 3 bases and 5 bases, with 16 bases remaining between them.

The chain recombines TRBV11-2 with TRBJ2-5, with TRBD2 identical over 10 bases. The CDR3 totals 15 residues. Looked up from germline, CDR1 is SGHAT and CDR2 is FQNNGV. Trimming took 5 bases from V and 5 from J; bases not matched to a gene: 8. CDR3 nucleotide sequence: TGTGCCAGCAGCGTAGGGACTAGCGAAACCGAGACCCAGTACTTC. Amino acid sequence: CASSVGTSETETQYF. Variable domain in full (rest from reference TRBV11-2 and TRBJ2-5): EAGVAQSPRYKIIEKRQSVAFWCNPISGHATLYWYQQILGQGPKLLIQFQNNGVVDDSQLPKDRFSAERLKGVDSTLKIQPAKLEDSAVYLCASSVGTSETETQYFGPGTRLLVL.

The chain carries TRBV7-9 and TRBJ2-4, with 7 bases identical to TRBD1. Germline CDR1 is SEHNR and CDR2 is FQNEAQ (reference sequence). The J segment lost 1 base and the V segment lost 3 bases, leaving 3 bases of the junction unmatched. This CDR3 region has 15 residues. CDR3 in DNA: TGTGCCAGCAGCTTGAGGGGGCTCGCCAAAAACATTCAGTACTTC. Protein sequence: CASSLRGLAKNIQYF.

This clone was detected only once. V and J are TRBV19 and TRBJ2-7, with D maybe TRBD2 (5 bases). Trimming shortened V by 0 bases and J by 3 bases, and 12 bases separated the two germline ends. CDR3 length: 15 amino acids. In germline, CDR1 is LNHDA, CDR2 SQIVND (reference sequence). Here the CDR3 reads CASSIDLAARYEQYF. The CDR3 nucleotides are TGTGCCAGTAGTATAGATCTAGCAGCGCGCTACGAGCAGTACTTC. The full variable domain, its missing parts supplied by reference TRBV19 and TRBJ2-7, is DGGITQSPKYLFRKEGQNVTLSCEQNLNHDAMYWYRQDPGQGLRLIYYSQIVNDFQKGDIAEGYSVSREKKESFPLTVTSAQKNPTAFYLCASSIDLAARYEQYFGPGTRLTVT.

The rearrangement joins TRBV27 to TRBJ1-5; possible D gene TRBD1, 6 bases. The CDR3 is made up of 16 amino acids. Germline lookup yields CDR1 MNHEY and CDR2 SMNVEV (reference sequence). V shed 1 base and J shed 3 bases, with 13 bases lying between them. CDR3 region: CASSLFSGDNNQPQHF. The CDR3 DNA follows: TGTGCCAGCAGTTTATTTTCAGGGGACAACAATCAGCCCCAGCATTTT.

The rearrangement uses TRBV6-5 and TRBJ1-4; possibly TRBD1 for D (5 bases). CDR1 and CDR2 (germline): MNHEY, SVGAGI. This CDR3 spans 14 amino acids. V gave up 5 bases and J gave up 4 bases, with 11 bases separating them. The CDR3 DNA is TGTGCCAGCAGTAGACAGAACCGTAATGAAAAACTGTTTTTT. This codes for CASSRQNRNEKLFF.

This chain connects TRBV5-6 to TRBJ2-7; D gene unclear. V was cut by 0 bases and J by 2 bases, with 6 bases left in between. This CDR3 is 13 amino acids long. CDR1 is SGHDT, CDR2 YYEEEE, per germline. DNA of the CDR3: TGTGCCAGCAGCTTGGGTCCAGCCTACGAGCAGTACTTC. Protein product: CASSLGPAYEQYF.

V and J are TRBV2 and TRBJ1-1; D uncertain. Trimming left V 3 bases short and J 5 bases short, with 16 bases between. This CDR3 is built from 15 residues. Germline V gene sequence: CDR1 SNHLY, CDR2 FYNNEI. The DNA for the CDR3 is TGTGCCAGCAGTGAGGCGGGGATAGCGGGAACTGAAGCTTTCTTT. Amino acids: CASSEAGIAGTEAFF.

The chain recombines TRBV5-6 with TRBJ2-7, with D possibly matching TRBD2 (6 bases). Germline V gene sequence: CDR1 SGHDT, CDR2 YYEEEE. CDR3 size: 13 residues. The germline V and J ends were trimmed by 7 bases and 3 bases, with 14 bases remaining between them. The CDR3 DNA reads as TGTGCCAGCGGAGGGGACGGGCACTACGAGCAGTACTTC. It encodes CASGGDGHYEQYF.

This rearrangement joins TRBV7-9 to TRBJ2-3; TRBD2 is a possible D gene (6 bases). The CDR3 runs 14 residues. The V gene lost 4 bases and the J gene lost 2 bases, with 10 bases spanning the gap. The germline gives CDR1 SEHNR, CDR2 FQNEAQ (reference sequence). CDR3: CASSSGTATDTQYF. The CDR3 DNA is TGTGCCAGCAGCTCTGGGACTGCCACAGATACGCAGTATTTT.

This chain connects TRBV12-5 to TRBJ2-7, with a tentative D call TRBD2 (6 bases). The CDR3 covers 15 residues. CDR1 and CDR2 (germline): LGHNT, FRNRAP. V lost 0 bases, J lost 1 base, and 10 bases lay in between. The CDR3 loop is CASGLVPGTSYEQYF. The CDR3 DNA sequence: TGTGCTAGTGGTTTGGTACCCGGGACTTCCTACGAGCAGTACTTC.

J is TRBJ1-2 and V is TRBV28, with a possible D match to TRBD1 (6 bases). V was trimmed by 8 bases and J by 3 bases, leaving 13 bases between them. This CDR3 has 13 amino acids. The V gene's germline CDR1 is MDHEN and CDR2 SYDVKM. This chain's CDR3 is CASSSDRDYGYTF. The CDR3 coding sequence is TGTGCCAGCTCGTCGGACAGAGACTATGGCTACACCTTC.

The rearrangement uses TRBV2 and TRBJ1-4, with D tentatively TRBD1 (5 bases). V lost 6 bases and J lost 0, with 8 bases in between. Germline V gene data show CDR1 as SNHLY and CDR2 as FYNNEI. The CDR3 runs to 14 residues. This CDR3 is CASSDSTTNEKLFF. The CDR3 DNA is TGTGCCAGCAGCGACAGTACAACTAATGAAAAACTGTTTTTT.

This clone was observed a handful of times. The chain combines TRBV11-1 with TRBJ1-1, with 7 bases that match TRBD1. Germline V lookup: CDR1 SGHAT, CDR2 FQDESV (reference sequence). The CDR3 runs to 14 residues. J was trimmed by 5 bases and V by 5 bases; bases with no gene match: 8. CDR3 sequence: CASSQKQGLTEAFF. As DNA, the CDR3 is TGTGCCAGCAGCCAAAAACAGGGGTTGACTGAAGCTTTCTTT.

The rearrangement links TRBV11-2 to TRBJ2-5; 12 bases map to TRBD2. The CDR3 runs 16 residues. The trim removed 2 bases at V and 2 bases at J, leaving 3 bases unmatched. Germline V CDR1 and CDR2: SGHAT, FQNNGV. The CDR3 region is CASSLITSGGQETQYF. For the CDR3, the DNA is TGTGCCAGCAGCTTAATTACTAGCGGGGGGCAAGAGACCCAGTACTTC.

This sequence joins TRBV6-5 and TRBJ1-5; maybe TRBD1 (5 bases). Deletions cut 3 bases from V and 4 bases from J, with 10 bases between. Germline CDR1 reads MNHEY; CDR2 reads SVGAGI. This CDR3 has 14 residues. The CDR3 loop reads CASSYKGWNQPQHF. In DNA form, the CDR3 reads TGTGCCAGCAGTTATAAGGGGTGGAATCAGCCCCAGCATTTT.

This chain uses TRBV27 with TRBJ1-2, with 11 bases aligning to TRBD1. In germline, CDR1 is MNHEY, CDR2 SMNVEV (reference sequence). The CDR3 is made up of 14 amino acids. V dropped 6 bases and J dropped 3; count of bases not matched to a gene: 3. CDR3 DNA sequence: TGTGCCAGCAGAGGACAGGGGGCGTACTATGGCTACACCTTC. The encoded protein is CASRGQGAYYGYTF.

J is TRBJ2-1 and V is TRBV5-1; 7 bases map to TRBD2. CDR3 length: 13 residues. Germline assignment: CDR1 SGHRS and CDR2 YFSETQ. V was pared by 0 bases and J by 6 bases, with 0 bases of the junction left unmatched. The CDR3 is CASSLGLANEQFF. DNA for the CDR3: TGCGCCAGCAGCTTGGGACTAGCCAATGAGCAGTTCTTC.

CDR3 nucleotides: TGCGCCAGCAGCTTGGGAGGACAGCAATACAATGAGCAGTTCTTC. Residues: CASSLGGQQYNEQFF. The chain recombines TRBV5-1 with TRBJ2-1; TRBD1 is a possible D gene (6 bases). CDR3 length: 15 residues. Trimming stripped 0 bases from V and 4 bases from J, with 11 bases between. The germline V gene encodes CDR1 SGHRS and CDR2 YFSETQ.

The V call is TRBV18, the J call TRBJ1-1; TRBD1 is a possible D gene (5 bases). V was pared by 1 base and J by 1 base, with 13 bases between. The CDR3 is 16 amino acids. Germline V gene data show CDR1 as KGHSH and CDR2 as LQKENI. The CDR3 region has the DNA TGTGCCAGCTCACCACTTCCGGACAATTGGAACACTGAAGCTTTCTTT. Amino acids: CASSPLPDNWNTEAFF.

Notes on this clone: The junction shows a germline mismatch at one end, possibly a read error. DNA for the CDR3: TGTGCCAGCAGCCAAGACATACTAGGTCAGGAGGTTCTTTTT. Its translation is CASSQDILGQEVLF. This chain links TRBV4-2 with TRBJ1-4, with D hard to call. Germline loops: CDR1 LGHNA, CDR2 YNFKEQ. CDR3 size: 14 residues.

This clone turned up a few times. V usage is TRBV27 and J usage is TRBJ2-7; 7 bases map to TRBD1. The germline V gene encodes CDR1 MNHEY and CDR2 SMNVEV (reference sequence). The CDR3 has 15 amino acids. V was clipped by 1 base and J by 3 bases; unmatched bases: 6. The CDR3 sequence: CASSLYTGVGYEQYF. CDR3 in DNA: TGTGCCAGCAGTTTATATACAGGGGTTGGCTACGAGCAGTACTTC.

The chain links TRBV7-2 to TRBJ1-1; 7 nucleotides agree with TRBD1. The CDR3 has 18 amino acids. Germline V gene data show CDR1 as SGHTA and CDR2 as FQGNSA. Trimming took 4 bases from V and 5 from J; bases not matched to a gene: 19. The CDR3: CASSSQTGARLSLTEAFF. The CDR3 bases are TGTGCCAGCAGCTCACAAACAGGGGCCCGATTGAGCCTGACTGAAGCTTTCTTT.